Sequencing of this T cell receptor (beta chain) was carried out in a study of T-cell reconstitution after alpha-beta-depleted transplantation in children. TCRbeta library preparation incorporated unique molecular identifiers. Each CDR3 protein gets one entry after TCRdb re-called the PCR reads with MiXCR. In the table there are about 610,000 distinct CDR3 sequences, about 10% of which are singletons. The CDR3 spans 17 residues. Trimming took 1 base from V and 1 from J; bases not matched to a gene: 4. This chain joins TRBV12-3 or TRBV12-4 and TRBJ2-2; TRBD2 matches 9 bases. Material: PBMCs from the stem cell graft donor, obtained from the stem cell graft. The TCR was taken from a human donor who donated a stem cell graft to a child with acute myeloid leukemia. The CDR3 DNA reads as TGTGCCAGCAGTTTAGGGGGGACTAGCCGGAACACCGGGGAGCTGTTTTTT. It specifies CASSLGGTSRNTGELFF.